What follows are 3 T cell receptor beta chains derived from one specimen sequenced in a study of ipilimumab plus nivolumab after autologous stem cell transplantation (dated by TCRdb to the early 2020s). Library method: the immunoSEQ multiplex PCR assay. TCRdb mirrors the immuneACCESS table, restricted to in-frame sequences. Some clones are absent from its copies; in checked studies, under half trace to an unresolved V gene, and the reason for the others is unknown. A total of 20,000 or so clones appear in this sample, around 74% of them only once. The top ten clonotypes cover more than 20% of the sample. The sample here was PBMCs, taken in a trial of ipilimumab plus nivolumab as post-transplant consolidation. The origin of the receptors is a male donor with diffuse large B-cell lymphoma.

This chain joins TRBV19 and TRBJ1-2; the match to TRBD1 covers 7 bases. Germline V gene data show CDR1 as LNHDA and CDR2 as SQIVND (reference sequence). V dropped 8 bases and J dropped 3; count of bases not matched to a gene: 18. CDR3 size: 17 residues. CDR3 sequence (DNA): TGTGCCAGTCGACTCCTGGGACAGCCTGCCACCGACTATGGCTACACCTTC. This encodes CASRLLGQPATDYGYTF.

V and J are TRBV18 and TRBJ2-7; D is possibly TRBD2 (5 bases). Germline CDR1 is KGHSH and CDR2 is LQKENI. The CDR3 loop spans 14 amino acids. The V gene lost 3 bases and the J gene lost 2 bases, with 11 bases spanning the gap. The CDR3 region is CASSPFGETYEQYF. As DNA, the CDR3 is TGTGCCAGCTCACCGTTCGGGGAGACCTACGAGCAGTACTTC.

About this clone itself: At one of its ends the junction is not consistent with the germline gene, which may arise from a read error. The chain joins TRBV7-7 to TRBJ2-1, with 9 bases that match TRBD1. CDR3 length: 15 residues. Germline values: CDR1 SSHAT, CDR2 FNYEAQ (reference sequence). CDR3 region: CASSESDRGTVEQFF. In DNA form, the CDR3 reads TGTGCTAGCAGCGAGAGCGACAGGGGGACGGTTGAGCAGTTCTTC.